A few counts support the clone carrying this T cell receptor (beta chain). This entry is derived from a study of blood T cell repertoires in COVID-19. In the original processing: How many nucleated cells were present was estimated from reference gene primer amplification. TCRdb's table, derived via immunoSEQ multiplex PCR, lists solely in-frame clones and lacks some. That table is the source of V, J and clone size, and D and trimming were worked out from the DNA. The table has 40,000 to 55,000 clones, about 84% seen once. This CDR3 spans 16 amino acids. The J segment lost 3 bases and the V segment lost 0 bases, leaving 7 bases of the junction unmatched. Germline loops: CDR1 SGHNT, CDR2 YYREEE (reference sequence).

The chain employs TRBV5-4 and TRBJ2-7, with 9 bases that match TRBD2. Sequenced input: peripheral blood. The sequence was collected from a human donor in a cohort sampled during active COVID-19. The CDR3 DNA sequence: TGTGCCAGCAGCTTGGGCGGGGTAGCGGGGGACTACGAGCAGTACTTC. It yields the protein CASSLGGVAGDYEQYF. Using reference TRBV5-4 and TRBJ2-7 for the parts outside the CDR3, the full variable domain is ETGVTQSPTHLIKTRGQQVTLRCSSQSGHNTVSWYQQALGQGPQFIFQYYREEENGRGNFPPRFSGLQFPNYSSELNVNALELDDSALYLCASSLGGVAGDYEQYFGPGTRLTVT.